This TCR beta chain originates from a study of graft-versus-host responses after intestinal transplantation. The overall study: Anti-thymocyte globulin served as induction for all recipients, who then took tacrolimus and steroids for approximately 3 years. Points from the study as a whole: Marrow from the recipient contained GvH clones, some of which had appeared first in ileum or blood. After transplant, early declines in HvG clones were associated with peak levels of circulating GvH clones.

On this clone: The antigen is undetermined.

The CDR3 consists of 15 residues. Between the trimmed V and J ends, which lost 2 bases and 0 bases, there was a span of 10 bases. CDR1 SEHNR and CDR2 FQNEAQ come from the germline V gene (reference sequence). Sequencing was performed with immunoSEQ multiplex PCR; in TCRdb, only in-frame clones are kept and a portion is missing. The table records about 120,000 clones, around nine tenths of them present only once. The source was unstimulated CD4+ T cells sorted from spleen or lymph node cells, collected before intestinal transplant. V gene TRBV7-9 combines with J gene TRBJ1-1; a possible D gene is TRBD1 (5 bases). The receptor's source is a human donor who received an intestinal transplant. CDR3 residues: CASSLQGSMNTEAFF. CDR3 nucleotides: TGTGCCAGCAGCTTACAGGGCTCAATGAACACTGAAGCTTTCTTT.